The 10 T cell receptor beta chains given below trace back to one sample, sequenced in a study of beta chain features in type 1 diabetes. Study-level findings and limits: Type 1 diabetes patients had TCRB CDR3s that were shorter (moderately but significantly so) in all four CD4+ subsets.

Expressed TCRB transcripts got sequenced, as all isolated RNA was reverse transcribed. Sequencing was performed with immunoSEQ multiplex PCR; in TCRdb, only in-frame clones are kept and a portion is missing. Of 600,000 to 700,000 clones listed, around an eighth are singletons. The antigens these receptors bind are not known. Specimen: naive CD4+ T cells from blood. These TCRs come from a man under 40 with type 1 diabetes.

The chain carries TRBV6-5 and TRBJ1-1; D uncertain. The CDR3 is 15 residues long. The V and J ends lost 5 bases and 0 bases respectively, with 13 bases between them. CDR1 MNHEY and CDR2 SVGAGI come from the germline V gene. CDR3 amino acids: CASSAPGRVNTEAFF. CDR3 sequence (DNA): TGTGCCAGCAGTGCCCCTGGACGGGTGAACACTGAAGCTTTCTTT.

The gene calls are TRBV7-2 and TRBJ2-7, with D unclear. V shed 1 base and J shed 5 bases, with 15 bases lying between them. This CDR3 comprises 15 residues. Per germline, CDR1 SGHTA and CDR2 FQGNSA. The chain's CDR3 is CASSLGMGQPNEQYF. The CDR3 nucleotides read TGTGCCAGCAGCTTAGGAATGGGCCAGCCGAACGAGCAGTACTTC.

This clone was counted between two and nine times. The chain has TRBV27 and TRBJ1-6; 9 bases line up with TRBD1. Germline loops: CDR1 MNHEY, CDR2 SMNVEV (reference sequence). V was clipped by 4 bases and J by 10 bases; unmatched bases: 8. The CDR3 has 15 amino acids. The CDR3 reads CASSSPGQGSSPLHF. CDR3 bases: TGTGCCAGCAGTTCCCCGGGACAGGGATCCTCACCCCTCCACTTT.

The CDR3 loop is CASSLAVLNTEAFF. CDR3 nucleotide sequence: TGCGCCAGCAGCTTGGCGGTCCTAAACACTGAAGCTTTCTTT. J is TRBJ1-1 and V is TRBV5-1; D is uncertain. Germline V lookup: CDR1 SGHRS, CDR2 YFSETQ. The germline V and J ends were trimmed by 0 bases and 2 bases, with 8 bases remaining between them. The CDR3 is 14 residues long.

To note about this clone: The missing conserved phenylalanine or tryptophan at the end of this CDR3 makes a read error likely. The DNA is left out, because the CDR3 cannot be placed on it with certainty; the CDR3 is given as TCRdb lists it. The chain links TRBV10-1 to TRBJ2-4; the table's D gene call, TRBD1, was not cross checked with the DNA. Germline assignment: CDR1 WNHNN and CDR2 SYGVQD (reference sequence). 9 amino acids form the CDR3, both terminal residues included. The CDR3 region is CASSEDRGV.

The V gene is TRBV30, the J gene TRBJ1-2; D might be TRBD1 (6 bases). Trimming removed 0 bases from V and 2 bases from J, with 13 bases in between. The CDR3 is 15 amino acids. Per the germline V gene, CDR1 is GTSNPN and CDR2 is SVGIG (reference sequence). CDR3 protein: CAWSVSGRGNYGYTF. DNA of the CDR3: TGTGCCTGGAGTGTAAGTGGCAGGGGAAACTATGGCTACACCTTC.

This clone was picked up a small number of times. V and J are TRBV21-1 and TRBJ2-7; TRBD1, the table's D call, lacks a check against the DNA. TRBV21-1 is classified as a pseudogene. The CDR3 runs 15 residues. Here the CDR3 reads CASTPRDRGHYEQYF. The CDR3 DNA is TGTGCCAGCACCCCTCGGGACAGGGGACACTACGAGCAGTACTTC.

This clone appeared a few times. The chain joins TRBV7-9 to TRBJ1-2; no reliable D call. The CDR3 has 12 residues. The germline V gene has CDR1 SEHNR and CDR2 FQNEAQ (reference sequence). V gave up 5 bases and J gave up 8 bases, with 12 bases separating them. The DNA of the CDR3 is TGTGCCAGCAGCCGTCCCACCGGGGGCTACACCTTC. Translated: CASSRPTGGYTF. Drawing the rest from reference TRBV7-9 and TRBJ1-2, the complete variable domain is DTGVSQNPRHKITKRGQNVTFRCDPISEHNRLYWYRQTLGQGPEFLTYFQNEAQLEKSRLLSDRFSAERPKGSFSTLEIQRTEQGDSAMYLCASSRPTGGYTFGSGTRLTVV.

This clone was seen more than once but under ten times. The chain uses TRBV7-2 and TRBJ1-6; weak D call: TRBD1 (5 bases). Trimming removed 4 bases from V and 0 bases from J, with 7 bases in between. Germline V gene sequence: CDR1 SGHTA, CDR2 FQGNSA. The CDR3 spans 15 residues. The CDR3 protein is CASSSGSSYNSPLHF. The CDR3 bases are TGTGCCAGCAGCTCAGGGAGCTCCTATAATTCACCCCTCCACTTT.

This clone showed up just a few times. V usage is TRBV7-8 and J usage is TRBJ1-4, with a tentative D call TRBD1 (5 bases). The germline V gene encodes CDR1 SGHVS and CDR2 FQNEAQ. This CDR3 is 15 amino acids long. V was cut by 5 bases and J by 5 bases, with 15 bases left in between. In nucleotides, the CDR3 is TGTGCCAGCAGCCCCCGGGGACGGGAAAATGAAAAACTGTTTTTT. Translating gives CASSPRGRENEKLFF.